The TCR beta chain described here comes from a study of technical replicates of blood from a few donors. This CDR3 contains 13 residues. CDR1 is LGHNA, CDR2 YNFKEQ, per germline. Trimming removed 2 bases from V and 1 base from J, with 5 bases in between. Sequencing was performed with immunoSEQ multiplex PCR; in TCRdb, only in-frame clones are kept and a portion is missing. The sample contains 65,000 to 95,000 clones, nearly 98% of which appear only once. The receptor was isolated from a human donor in good health. Material: T cells isolated from PBMCs. The rearrangement links TRBV4-2 to TRBJ1-1; D is ambiguous. The CDR3 DNA reads TGTGCCAGCAGCCAATACGGGAACACTGAAGCTTTCTTT. Its protein product is CASSQYGNTEAFF.